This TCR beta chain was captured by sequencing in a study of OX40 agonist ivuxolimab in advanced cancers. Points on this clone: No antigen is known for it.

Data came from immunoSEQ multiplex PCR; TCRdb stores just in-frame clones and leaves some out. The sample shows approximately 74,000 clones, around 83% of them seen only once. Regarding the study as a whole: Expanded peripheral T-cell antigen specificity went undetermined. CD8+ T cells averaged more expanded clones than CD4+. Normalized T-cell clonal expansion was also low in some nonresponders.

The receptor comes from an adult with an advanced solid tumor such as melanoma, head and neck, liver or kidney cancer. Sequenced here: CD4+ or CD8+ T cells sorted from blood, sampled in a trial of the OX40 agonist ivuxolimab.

The CDR3: CASSLSPTGSGSETQYF. CDR3 DNA: TGTGCCAGCAGTTTATCACCCACGGGGTCGGGTTCAGAGACCCAGTACTTC. The chain recombines TRBV27 with TRBJ2-5, with D possibly matching TRBD2 (5 bases). This CDR3 is built from 17 residues. Germline-derived CDR1 and CDR2 are MNHEY and SMNVEV (reference sequence). V lost 0 bases, J lost 4 bases, and 18 bases lay in between.